This T cell receptor beta chain was recorded in a study of identical twins. MiXCR was run by TCRdb on the 5' RACE reads, yielding one entry per CDR3 protein. The repertoire has 500,000 to 600,000 distinct CDR3 sequences, around 20% of them found once; the top ten carry 0.75% to 0.95%. The CDR3 has 13 amino acids. V gave up 5 bases and J gave up 5 bases; unmatched junction bases: 5. Germline V CDR1 and CDR2: SGHTA, FQGNSA. This clonotype occurred a few times. The sample also formed part of further work on T cells expressing NK-cell markers.

What was sequenced was CD4+ T cells sorted from blood. The TCR comes from a woman between 18 and 29 years old in good health. The chain carries TRBV7-2 and TRBJ1-2; TRBD1 matches 7 bases. CDR3 DNA sequence: TGTGCCAGCAGCCCGACAGGGTTTTATGGCTACACCTTC. Translating gives CASSPTGFYGYTF.